This entry lists 16 T cell receptor beta chains sequenced from one sample in a study of early T cells in non-severe SARS-CoV-2 infection (dated by TCRdb to about 2021). Library generation was performed with 5' RACE. Instrument used: NextSeq 500. The public reads were quality trimmed at Q25 with fastp and then assembled into clones with MiXCR by TCRdb, keeping productive beta chains. Entries that share a CDR3 protein sequence are merged under the most common genes and DNA. Here the sample has about 56,000 distinct CDR3 sequences; about 16% occur a single time. The ten most abundant clones make up roughly 4.3% of the sample. Here the sequenced sample was whole blood, taken at baseline. Receptor source: an adult who was a healthcare worker with PCR-confirmed SARS-CoV-2 infection or an uninfected control (not recorded which).

This clonotype was recorded a few times. V gene TRBV5-1 combines with J gene TRBJ1-2, with TRBD1 matching over 9 bases. V dropped 4 bases and J dropped 4; count of bases not matched to a gene: 11. Germline lookup yields CDR1 SGHRS and CDR2 YFSETQ. The CDR3 covers 16 residues. The CDR3 sequence is CASSPGVRDRAYGYTF. The CDR3 nucleotides are TGCGCCAGCAGCCCCGGAGTCCGGGACAGGGCCTATGGCTACACCTTC.

The rearrangement uses TRBV21-1 and TRBJ2-1; TRBD1, the table's D call, was not compared with the DNA. TRBV21-1 is a documented pseudogene. The CDR3 is 16 residues long. The CDR3 DNA sequence: TGTGCCAGCACTCCGACGACAGGGACCTGTTACAATGAGCAGTTCTTC. Translation: CASTPTTGTCYNEQFF.

This chain uses TRBV29-1 with TRBJ2-7; 7 bases agree with TRBD2. Germline V CDR1 and CDR2: SQVTM, ANQGSEA. V was pared by 6 bases and J by 7 bases, with 12 bases of the junction left unmatched. The CDR3 length is 13 residues. CDR3 DNA: TGCAGCGTCGCAGGTGGGCGGGAGTGGGAGCAGTACTTC. Its translation is CSVAGGREWEQYF.

This clonotype came up a few times. The gene calls are TRBV28 and TRBJ2-7; D is perhaps TRBD2 (5 bases). The germline V gene encodes CDR1 MDHEN and CDR2 SYDVKM. The CDR3 extends over 13 amino acids. Trimming shortened V by 7 bases and J by 3 bases, and 13 bases separated the two germline ends. CDR3 residues: CASTLGRNYEQYF. CDR3 DNA: TGTGCCAGCACCCTGGGGAGAAACTACGAGCAGTACTTC. The full variable domain, its missing parts supplied by reference TRBV28 and TRBJ2-7, is DVKVTQSSRYLVKRTGEKVFLECVQDMDHENMFWYRQDPGLGLRLIYFSYDVKMKEKGDIPEGYSVSREKKERFSLILESASTNQTSMYLCASTLGRNYEQYFGPGTRLTVT.

V usage is TRBV20-1 and J usage is TRBJ2-7; D is perhaps TRBD1 or TRBD2 (5 bases each). V lost 5 bases to trimming and J lost 5 bases, with 16 bases between them. This CDR3 region has 13 residues. Germline lookup yields CDR1 DFQATT and CDR2 SNEGSKA (reference sequence). The CDR3, as DNA: TGCAGTGCTTTTCGGGACCGGGACCACGAGCAGTACTTC. Its protein product is CSAFRDRDHEQYF.

This clonotype was detected only once. The V gene is TRBV7-6, the J gene TRBJ2-3; TRBD2 might be the D (7 bases). The CDR3 spans 13 residues. Germline V gives CDR1 SGHVS, CDR2 FNYEAQ. V was cut by 8 bases and J by 8 bases, with 17 bases left in between. DNA for the CDR3: TGTGCCAGCGGGGCGGGGGCCTCCGGTACGCAGTATTTT. Translation: CASGAGASGTQYF.

The rearrangement joins TRBV20-1 to TRBJ2-3; 9 bases map to TRBD2. The V segment lost 6 bases and the J segment 1 base; nucleotides outside the gene matches: 11. Looked up from germline, CDR1 is DFQATT and CDR2 is SNEGSKA (reference sequence). There are 16 residues in the CDR3. The CDR3 coding sequence is TGCAGTGCCCAATTAGCGGGAGTATTGGGCACAGATACGCAGTATTTT. It specifies CSAQLAGVLGTDTQYF.

The V and J genes are TRBV18 and TRBJ1-1, with D perhaps matching TRBD1 (5 bases). Germline values: CDR1 KGHSH, CDR2 LQKENI. V lost 4 bases and J lost 5, with 14 bases in between. The CDR3 spans 14 residues. The CDR3 DNA sequence: TGTGCCAGCTCACTTGGGGACGTGACGACTGAAGCTTTCTTT. Its translation: CASSLGDVTTEAFF.

This clonotype was recorded at least ten times. The chain carries TRBV7-6 and TRBJ2-4, with D perhaps matching TRBD1 (6 bases). The CDR3 runs to 14 residues. The germline CDR1 and CDR2 sequences are SGHVS and FNYEAQ. V was shortened by 4 bases and J by 8 bases, with 15 bases between the two germline ends. The CDR3 DNA is TGTGCCAGCAGCTCTCCGGACAAGGGGGACATTCAGTACTTC. This codes for CASSSPDKGDIQYF.

This clonotype was counted a few times. The chain has TRBV14 and TRBJ1-2; D remains unclear. Looked up from germline, CDR1 is SGHDN and CDR2 is FVKESK. This CDR3 contains 14 residues. V was pared by 0 bases and J by 5 bases, with 10 bases between. CDR3: CASSQDNGEYGYTF. As DNA, the CDR3 is TGTGCCAGCAGCCAAGATAACGGAGAATATGGCTACACCTTC.

The rearrangement joins TRBV2 to TRBJ1-6; a weak D match, TRBD1 (6 bases). Germline V gene sequence: CDR1 SNHLY, CDR2 FYNNEI. The CDR3 loop spans 20 amino acids. V was cut by 4 bases and J by 5 bases, with 27 bases left in between. The CDR3 DNA sequence: TGTGCCAGCAGTGGAGGTGGTCGGGACACCGCACGGGACCATAATTCACCCCTCCACTTT. It specifies CASSGGGRDTARDHNSPLHF.

The chain couples TRBV5-1 to TRBJ1-1; tentatively, D is TRBD1 (5 bases). CDR1 and CDR2 from the germline V gene are SGHRS and YFSETQ. The CDR3 has 15 residues. V lost 2 bases, J lost 2 bases, and 13 bases lay in between. This CDR3 is CASSFIGGSNTEAFF. For the CDR3, the DNA is TGCGCCAGCAGCTTTATTGGGGGGAGTAACACTGAAGCTTTCTTT.

The rearrangement joins TRBV18 to TRBJ2-7; the match to TRBD1 covers 7 bases. The CDR3 length is 14 residues. The V gene end was trimmed by 5 bases and the J gene end by 6 bases; junction bases not matched to a gene: 10. Germline V gene lookup returns CDR1 KGHSH and CDR2 LQKENI. CDR3 coding DNA: TGTGCCAGCTCAGCCGGGACAGTAAGGCCCGAGCAGTACTTC. Translating it yields CASSAGTVRPEQYF. Looking up the rest from reference TRBV18 and TRBJ2-7 gives the full variable domain: NAGVMQNPRHLVRRRGQEARLRCSPMKGHSHVYWYRQLPEEGLKFMVYLQKENIIDESGMPKERFSAEFPKEGPSILRIQQVVRGDSAAYFCASSAGTVRPEQYFGPGTRLTVT.

This chain uses TRBV29-1 with TRBJ2-4, with TRBD2 matching 12 bases. V was pared by 7 bases and J by 1 base, with 11 bases of the junction left unmatched. The CDR3 has 17 amino acids. Germline V gene lookup returns CDR1 SQVTM and CDR2 ANQGSEA. This CDR3 reads CSGLAGGPEGAKNIQYF. CDR3 coding DNA: TGCAGCGGCCTAGCGGGAGGGCCGGAGGGGGCCAAAAACATTCAGTACTTC.

The table lists this clonotype with a few counts. The V call is TRBV11-2, the J call TRBJ2-3; no clear D. Trimming removed 5 bases from V and 4 bases from J, with 13 bases in between. The CDR3 covers 14 residues. CDR1 SGHAT and CDR2 FQNNGV come from the germline V gene. The CDR3 DNA is TGTGCCAGCAGCCTCCCATCCCCCCCAGATACGCAGTATTTT. Protein: CASSLPSPPDTQYF.

The sample holds many counts of this clonotype. This chain links TRBV12-3 or TRBV12-4 with TRBJ1-6; D unclear. This CDR3 is built from 12 residues. V was clipped by 5 bases and J by 9 bases, with 8 bases between them. The CDR3 DNA sequence: TGTGCCAGCAGTGCCCCGAGTTCACCCCTCCACTTT. It encodes CASSAPSSPLHF.